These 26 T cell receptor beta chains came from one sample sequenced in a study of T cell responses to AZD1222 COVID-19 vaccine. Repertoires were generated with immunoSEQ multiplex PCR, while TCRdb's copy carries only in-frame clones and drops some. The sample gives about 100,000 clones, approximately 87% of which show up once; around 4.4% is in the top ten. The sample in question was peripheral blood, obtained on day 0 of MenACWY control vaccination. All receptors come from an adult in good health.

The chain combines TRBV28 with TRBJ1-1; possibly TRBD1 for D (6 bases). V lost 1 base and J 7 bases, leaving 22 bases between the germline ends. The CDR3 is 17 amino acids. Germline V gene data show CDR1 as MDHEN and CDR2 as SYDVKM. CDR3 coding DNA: TGTGCCAGCAGTTTATCCGCGGGGGCCGAGGCCTTGTTTGAAGCTTTCTTT. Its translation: CASSLSAGAEALFEAFF. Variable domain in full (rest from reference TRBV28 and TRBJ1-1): DVKVTQSSRYLVKRTGEKVFLECVQDMDHENMFWYRQDPGLGLRLIYFSYDVKMKEKGDIPEGYSVSREKKERFSLILESASTNQTSMYLCASSLSAGAEALFEAFFGQGTRLTVV.

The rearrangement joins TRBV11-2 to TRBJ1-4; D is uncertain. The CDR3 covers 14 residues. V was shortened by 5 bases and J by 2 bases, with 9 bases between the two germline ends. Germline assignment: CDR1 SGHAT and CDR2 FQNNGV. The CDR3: CASSRAATNEKLFF. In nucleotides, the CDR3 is TGTGCCAGCAGCCGGGCGGCCACTAATGAAAAACTGTTTTTT.

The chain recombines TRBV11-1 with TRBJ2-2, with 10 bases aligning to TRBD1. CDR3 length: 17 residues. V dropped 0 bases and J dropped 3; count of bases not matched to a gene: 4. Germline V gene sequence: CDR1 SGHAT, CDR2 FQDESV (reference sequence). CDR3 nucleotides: TGTGCCAGCAGCTTAGCCGAGGGACAGGGGTACACCGGGGAGCTGTTTTTT. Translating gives CASSLAEGQGYTGELFF. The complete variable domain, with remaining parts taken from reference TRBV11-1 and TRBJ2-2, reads EAEVAQSPRYKITEKSQAVAFWCDPISGHATLYWYRQILGQGPELLVQFQDESVVDDSQLPKDRFSAERLKGVDSTLKIQPAELGDSAMYLCASSLAEGQGYTGELFFGEGSRLTVL.

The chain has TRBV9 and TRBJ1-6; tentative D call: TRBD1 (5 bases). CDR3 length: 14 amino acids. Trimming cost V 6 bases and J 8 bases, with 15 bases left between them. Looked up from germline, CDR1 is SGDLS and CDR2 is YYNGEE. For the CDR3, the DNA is TGTGCCAGCAACCGAGGGGATTTTGATTCACCCCTCCACTTT. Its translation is CASNRGDFDSPLHF.

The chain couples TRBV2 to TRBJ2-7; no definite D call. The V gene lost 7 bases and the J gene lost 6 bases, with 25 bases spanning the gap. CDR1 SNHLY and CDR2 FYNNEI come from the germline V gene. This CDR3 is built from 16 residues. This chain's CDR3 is CASTLAPTGLRGEQYF. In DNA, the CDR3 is TGTGCCAGCACCCTGGCCCCGACGGGCCTTCGCGGCGAGCAGTACTTC.

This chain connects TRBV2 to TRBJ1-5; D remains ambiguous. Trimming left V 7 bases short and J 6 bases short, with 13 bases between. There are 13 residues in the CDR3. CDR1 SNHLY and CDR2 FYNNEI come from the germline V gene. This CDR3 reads CASTRVFSQPQHF. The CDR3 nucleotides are TGTGCCAGCACCCGGGTCTTTTCTCAGCCCCAGCATTTT.

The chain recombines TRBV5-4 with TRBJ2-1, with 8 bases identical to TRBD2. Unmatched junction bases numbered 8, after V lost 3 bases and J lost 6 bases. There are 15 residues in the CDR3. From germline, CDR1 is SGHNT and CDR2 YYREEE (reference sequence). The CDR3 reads CASSSGGAKGNEQFF. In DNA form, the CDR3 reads TGTGCCAGCAGCTCCGGGGGGGCCAAGGGCAATGAGCAGTTCTTC.

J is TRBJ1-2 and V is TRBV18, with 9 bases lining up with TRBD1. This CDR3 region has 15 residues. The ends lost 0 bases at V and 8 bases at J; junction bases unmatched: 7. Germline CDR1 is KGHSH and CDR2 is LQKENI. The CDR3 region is CASSPPMGQGGGYTF. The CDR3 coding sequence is TGTGCCAGCTCACCACCGATGGGACAGGGAGGAGGCTACACCTTC.

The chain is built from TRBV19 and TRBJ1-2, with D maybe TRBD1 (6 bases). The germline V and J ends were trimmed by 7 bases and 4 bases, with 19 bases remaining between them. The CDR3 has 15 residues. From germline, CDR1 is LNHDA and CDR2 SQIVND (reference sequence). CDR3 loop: CASTPEWKGGYGYTF. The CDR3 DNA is TGTGCCAGTACCCCCGAATGGAAGGGGGGCTATGGCTACACCTTC.

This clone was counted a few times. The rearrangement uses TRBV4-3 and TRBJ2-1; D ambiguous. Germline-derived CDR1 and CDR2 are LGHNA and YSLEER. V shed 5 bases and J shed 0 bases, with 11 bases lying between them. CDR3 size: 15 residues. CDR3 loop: CASSSDSSSYNEQFF. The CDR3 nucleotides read TGCGCCAGCAGCTCCGACTCGAGCTCCTACAATGAGCAGTTCTTC.

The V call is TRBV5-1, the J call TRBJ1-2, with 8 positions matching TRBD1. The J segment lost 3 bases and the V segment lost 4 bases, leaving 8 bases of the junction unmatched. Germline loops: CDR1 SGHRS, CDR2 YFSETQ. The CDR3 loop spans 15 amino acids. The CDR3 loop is CASSVDQGAHYGYTF. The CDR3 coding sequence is TGCGCCAGCAGCGTAGATCAGGGGGCCCACTATGGCTACACCTTC.

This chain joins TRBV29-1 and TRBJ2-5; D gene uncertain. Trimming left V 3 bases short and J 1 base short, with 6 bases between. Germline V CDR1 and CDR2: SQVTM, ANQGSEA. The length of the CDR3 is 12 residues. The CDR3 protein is CSVDSFQETQYF. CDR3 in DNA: TGCAGCGTTGACAGTTTCCAAGAGACCCAGTACTTC.

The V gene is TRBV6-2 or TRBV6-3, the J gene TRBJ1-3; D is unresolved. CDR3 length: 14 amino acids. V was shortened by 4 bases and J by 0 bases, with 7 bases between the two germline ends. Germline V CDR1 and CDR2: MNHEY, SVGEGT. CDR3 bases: TGTGCCAGCAGTTTGGTCGGCTCTGGAAACACCATATATTTT. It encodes CASSLVGSGNTIYF.

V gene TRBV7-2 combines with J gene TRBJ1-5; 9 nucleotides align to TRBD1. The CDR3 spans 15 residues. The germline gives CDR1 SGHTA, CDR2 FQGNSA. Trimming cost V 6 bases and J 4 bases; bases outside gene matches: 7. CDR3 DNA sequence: TGTGCCAGCAGTTTCGGACAGGGGCTAAATCAGCCCCAGCATTTT. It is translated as CASSFGQGLNQPQHF.

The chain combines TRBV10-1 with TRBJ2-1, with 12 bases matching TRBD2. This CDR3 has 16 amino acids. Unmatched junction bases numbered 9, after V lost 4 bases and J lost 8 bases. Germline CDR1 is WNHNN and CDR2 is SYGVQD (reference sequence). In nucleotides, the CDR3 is TGCGCCAGCAGTGCCCTGACTAGCGGGAGTGTCGATGAGCAGTTCTTC. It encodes CASSALTSGSVDEQFF.

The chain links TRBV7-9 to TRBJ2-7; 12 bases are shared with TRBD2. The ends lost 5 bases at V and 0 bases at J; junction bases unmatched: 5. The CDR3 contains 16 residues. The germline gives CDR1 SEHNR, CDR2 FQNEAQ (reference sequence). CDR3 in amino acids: CASSPRTSGTSYEQYF. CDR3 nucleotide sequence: TGTGCCAGCAGCCCCAGGACTAGCGGGACCTCCTACGAGCAGTACTTC.

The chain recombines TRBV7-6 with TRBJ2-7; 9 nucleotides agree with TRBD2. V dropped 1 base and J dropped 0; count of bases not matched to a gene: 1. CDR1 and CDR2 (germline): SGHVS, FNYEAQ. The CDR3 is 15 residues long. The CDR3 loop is CASSLGSGSSYEQYF. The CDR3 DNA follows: TGTGCCAGCAGCTTAGGTAGCGGGAGCTCCTACGAGCAGTACTTC.

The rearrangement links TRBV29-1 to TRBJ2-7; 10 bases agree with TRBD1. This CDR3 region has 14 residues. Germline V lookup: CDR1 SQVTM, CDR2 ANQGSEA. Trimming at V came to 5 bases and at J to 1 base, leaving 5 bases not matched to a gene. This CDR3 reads CSVRGTGVSYEQYF. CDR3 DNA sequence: TGCAGCGTTAGGGGGACAGGGGTATCCTACGAGCAGTACTTC.

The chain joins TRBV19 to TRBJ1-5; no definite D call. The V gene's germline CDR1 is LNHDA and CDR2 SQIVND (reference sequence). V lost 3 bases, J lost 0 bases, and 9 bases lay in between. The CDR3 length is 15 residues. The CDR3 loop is CASSIMADSNQPQHF. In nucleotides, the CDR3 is TGTGCCAGTAGTATCATGGCAGATAGCAATCAGCCCCAGCATTTT. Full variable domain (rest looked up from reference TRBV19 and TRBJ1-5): DGGITQSPKYLFRKEGQNVTLSCEQNLNHDAMYWYRQDPGQGLRLIYYSQIVNDFQKGDIAEGYSVSREKKESFPLTVTSAQKNPTAFYLCASSIMADSNQPQHFGDGTRLSIL.

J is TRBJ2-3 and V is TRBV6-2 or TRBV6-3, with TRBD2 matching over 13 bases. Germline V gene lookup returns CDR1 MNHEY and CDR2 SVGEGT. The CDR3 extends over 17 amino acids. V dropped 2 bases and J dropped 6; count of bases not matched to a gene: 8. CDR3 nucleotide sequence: TGTGCCAGCAGTTACGGTCCGGGACTAGCGGGATTGGATACGCAGTATTTT. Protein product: CASSYGPGLAGLDTQYF.

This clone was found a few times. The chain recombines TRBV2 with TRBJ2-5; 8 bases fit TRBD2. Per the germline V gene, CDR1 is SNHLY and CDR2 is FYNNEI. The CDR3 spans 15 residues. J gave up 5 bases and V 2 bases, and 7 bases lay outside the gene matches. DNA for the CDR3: TGTGCCAGCAGTGAATCGGGGACTAGGCCGGAGACCCAGTACTTC. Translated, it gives CASSESGTRPETQYF.

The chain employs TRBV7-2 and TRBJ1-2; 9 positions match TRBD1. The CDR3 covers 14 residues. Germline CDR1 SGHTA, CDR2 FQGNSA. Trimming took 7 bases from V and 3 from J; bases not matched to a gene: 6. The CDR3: CASTPDRGYYGYTF. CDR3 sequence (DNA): TGTGCCAGCACCCCGGACAGGGGATACTATGGCTACACCTTC. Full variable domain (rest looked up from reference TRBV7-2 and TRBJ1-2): GAGVSQSPSNKVTEKGKDVELRCDPISGHTALYWYRQSLGQGLEFLIYFQGNSAPDKSGLPSDRFSAERTGGSVSTLTIQRTQQEDSAVYLCASTPDRGYYGYTFGSGTRLTVV.

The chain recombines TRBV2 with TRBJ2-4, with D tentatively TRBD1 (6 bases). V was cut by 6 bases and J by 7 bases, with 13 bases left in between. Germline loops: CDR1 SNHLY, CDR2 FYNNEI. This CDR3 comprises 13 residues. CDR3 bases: TGTGCCAGCAGAGACAGGATCGGGAACATTCAGTACTTC. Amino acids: CASRDRIGNIQYF.

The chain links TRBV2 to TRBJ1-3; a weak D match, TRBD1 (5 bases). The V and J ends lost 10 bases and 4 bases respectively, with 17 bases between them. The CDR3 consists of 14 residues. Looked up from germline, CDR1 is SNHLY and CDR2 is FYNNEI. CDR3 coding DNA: TGTGCCACCTCCTCCCGGGGACCAGGAAACACCATATATTTT. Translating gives CATSSRGPGNTIYF.

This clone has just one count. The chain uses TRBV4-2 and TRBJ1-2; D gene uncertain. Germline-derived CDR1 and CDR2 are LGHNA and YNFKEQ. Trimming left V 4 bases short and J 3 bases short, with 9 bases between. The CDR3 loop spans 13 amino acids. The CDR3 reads CASSPTRYYGYTF. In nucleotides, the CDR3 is TGTGCCAGCAGCCCGACGCGGTACTATGGCTACACCTTC.

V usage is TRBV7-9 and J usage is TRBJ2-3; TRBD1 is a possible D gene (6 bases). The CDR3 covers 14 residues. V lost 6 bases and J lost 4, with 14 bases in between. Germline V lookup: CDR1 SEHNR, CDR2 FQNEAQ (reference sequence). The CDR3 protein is CASRTNRAADTQYF. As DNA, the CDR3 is TGTGCCAGCAGGACCAACAGGGCGGCAGATACGCAGTATTTT.